These 22 T cell receptor beta chains were sequenced from one sample in a study of cytomegalovirus exposure and HLA in healthy donors. Primers included in the PCR were 60 Vbeta and 13 Jbeta primers. Libraries were prepared by immunoSEQ multiplex PCR; TCRdb keeps only in-frame clonotypes and omits some of them. The table includes 160,000 or so clones, roughly three quarters detected once. The sequencing sample was made of PBMCs. The source of these receptors is a woman between 35 and 50 years old in good health and CMV-seropositive.

This chain joins TRBV29-1 and TRBJ2-7; 8 bases match TRBD2. The junction had 6 bases not matched to a gene; V was cut back by 6 bases and J by 2 bases. The CDR3 is 13 amino acids. The germline gives CDR1 SQVTM, CDR2 ANQGSEA. The CDR3, as DNA: TGCAGCGTGACGGGGGGGCTTACCTACGAGCAGTACTTC. It is translated as CSVTGGLTYEQYF.

For the CDR3, the DNA is TGTGCCAGCAGCTCTTGGGACAGGATTTTAGATACGCAGTATTTT. Translating it yields CASSSWDRILDTQYF. The chain combines TRBV11-2 with TRBJ2-3, with 8 bases that match TRBD1. The V gene end was trimmed by 4 bases and the J gene end by 5 bases; junction bases not matched to a gene: 8. The CDR3 is 15 residues long. Germline CDR1 SGHAT, CDR2 FQNNGV.

The chain couples TRBV4-3 to TRBJ2-5; a possible D gene is TRBD2 (5 bases). CDR3 length: 16 residues. The V gene lost 3 bases and the J gene lost 2 bases, with 16 bases spanning the gap. CDR1 is LGHNA and CDR2 is YSLEER in the germline V gene. The CDR3 region has the DNA TGCGCCAGCAGCCAGACCCTACTAGGAGATCAAGAGACCCAGTACTTC. This sequence encodes CASSQTLLGDQETQYF.

The J gene is TRBJ1-2, the V gene TRBV10-1, with TRBD1 as a possible D gene (5 bases). CDR3 size: 12 residues. Germline lookup yields CDR1 WNHNN and CDR2 SYGVQD (reference sequence). With 11 bases removed from V and 6 bases from J, the gap between germline ends came to 16 bases. CDR3 in amino acids: CAPRGGFDGYTF. The CDR3 DNA sequence: TGCGCCCCGCGGGGGGGATTTGATGGCTACACCTTC.

This rearrangement joins TRBV29-1 to TRBJ2-5; 7 bases are shared with TRBD1. Per germline, CDR1 SQVTM and CDR2 ANQGSEA. V dropped 2 bases and J dropped 2; count of bases not matched to a gene: 8. CDR3 length: 15 residues. CDR3 nucleotides: TGCAGCGTTGAACGGGCAGGGGGATATCAAGAGACCCAGTACTTC. As protein: CSVERAGGYQETQYF.

DNA of the CDR3: TGTGCCAGCAGTGAGTCGCAGGGGAATGAAAAACTGTTTTTT. It translates to CASSESQGNEKLFF. The chain recombines TRBV25-1 with TRBJ1-4; the D gene is possibly TRBD1 (6 bases). Germline CDR1 reads MGHDK; CDR2 reads SYGVNS. Trimming took 3 bases from V and 5 from J, leaving 10 bases between them. The CDR3 consists of 14 residues.

In this sample, this clone turned up a few times. The CDR3: CSVEGPGGYTF. CDR3 DNA sequence: TGCAGCGTTGAGGGGCCTGGGGGCTACACCTTC. The chain carries TRBV29-1 and TRBJ1-2, with a weak D call TRBD1 (5 bases). In germline, CDR1 is SQVTM, CDR2 ANQGSEA. The CDR3 sequence is 11 residues long. With 3 bases removed from V and 8 bases from J, the gap between germline ends came to 10 bases.

The chain has TRBV4-1 and TRBJ2-1; 8 nucleotides line up with TRBD2. There are 16 residues in the CDR3. The trim removed 1 base at V and 8 bases at J, leaving 10 bases unmatched. CDR1 and CDR2 (germline): MGHRA, YSYEKL. The CDR3 DNA sequence: TGCGCCAGCAGCCAAGTGCCCGCGGGGGGTACGTATGAGCAGTTCTTC. Encoded protein: CASSQVPAGGTYEQFF.

The chain has TRBV9 and TRBJ1-5; no definite D call. The germline V gene encodes CDR1 SGDLS and CDR2 YYNGEE. This CDR3 has 13 amino acids. Trimming left V 10 bases short and J 0 bases short, with 11 bases between. CDR3 nucleotide sequence: TGTGCCTCCTCGGAGTATAGCAATCAGCCCCAGCATTTT. This codes for CASSEYSNQPQHF.

The chain employs TRBV6-6 and TRBJ1-1, with a tentative D call TRBD1 (5 bases). With 7 bases removed from V and 5 bases from J, the gap between germline ends came to 14 bases. The CDR3 length is 13 residues. Germline values: CDR1 MNHNY, CDR2 SVGAGI (reference sequence). CDR3 sequence: CASTSGGGTEAFF. CDR3 nucleotide sequence: TGTGCCAGCACCTCGGGGGGTGGGACTGAAGCTTTCTTT.

The chain is built from TRBV5-1 and TRBJ2-7, with TRBD2 identical over 11 bases. V was clipped by 0 bases and J by 0 bases; unmatched bases: 2. In germline, CDR1 is SGHRS, CDR2 YFSETQ. The CDR3 runs to 16 residues. The CDR3 is CASSLGGLAASYEQYF. In DNA, the CDR3 is TGCGCCAGCAGCTTGGGGGGACTAGCGGCCTCCTACGAGCAGTACTTC.

This clone was counted between two and nine times. The V gene is TRBV19, the J gene TRBJ2-1; 8 positions agree with TRBD2. The V segment lost 7 bases and the J segment 0 bases; nucleotides outside the gene matches: 5. The CDR3 spans 15 residues. CDR1 and CDR2 from the germline V gene are LNHDA and SQIVND (reference sequence). The CDR3 DNA follows: TGTGCCAGTAAACGGGGGGGTTACTCCTACAATGAGCAGTTCTTC. It yields the protein CASKRGGYSYNEQFF.

CDR3 sequence reads: CASSSSGTGDTIYF. Here the CDR3 DNA reads TGTGCCAGTAGCTCCTCCGGGACAGGGGACACCATATATTTT. The chain combines TRBV19 with TRBJ1-3, with TRBD1 matching over 10 bases. V trimming: 6 bases; J trimming: 8 bases; junction bases outside the gene matches: 7. The CDR3 has 14 amino acids. From germline, CDR1 is LNHDA and CDR2 SQIVND (reference sequence).

This chain connects TRBV29-1 to TRBJ2-7; TRBD2 aligns across 8 bases. Looked up from germline, CDR1 is SQVTM and CDR2 is ANQGSEA. The CDR3 contains 13 residues. The trim removed 5 bases at V and 6 bases at J, leaving 9 bases unmatched. The CDR3, as DNA: TGCAGCGTTTATAACGGGGGGGCAGCCGAGCAGTACTTC. Its protein is CSVYNGGAAEQYF.

The chain has TRBV30 and TRBJ1-1, with D tentatively TRBD1 (6 bases). Germline V gene lookup returns CDR1 GTSNPN and CDR2 SVGIG (reference sequence). Trimming cost V 1 base and J 3 bases, with 21 bases left between them. CDR3 size: 17 residues. The CDR3 nucleotides are TGTGCCTGGAGTGGTGGAGGTGGGGGCCGAGTCGACACTGAAGCTTTCTTT. As protein: CAWSGGGGGRVDTEAFF. Combining the CDR3 with reference TRBV30 and TRBJ1-1 gives the whole variable domain SQTIHQWPATLVQPVGSPLSLECTVEGTSNPNLYWYRQAAGRGLQLLFYSVGIGQISSEVPQNLSASRPQDRQFILSSKKLLLSDSGFYLCAWSGGGGGRVDTEAFFGQGTRLTVV.

In its sample, this clone was seen a few times. The V call is TRBV7-8, the J call TRBJ1-2; TRBD1 matches at 10 bases. CDR1 and CDR2 (germline): SGHVS, FQNEAQ. The CDR3 sequence is 16 residues long. After removal of 5 bases from V and 7 bases from J, the junction contained 13 bases not matched to a gene. CDR3 nucleotides: TGTGCCAGCAGCGCCCGAGGGGGACAGGGGATGGCTGGCTACACCTTC. This sequence encodes CASSARGGQGMAGYTF.

The V and J genes are TRBV5-5 and TRBJ1-3; D remains ambiguous. In germline, CDR1 is SGHKS, CDR2 YYEKEE (reference sequence). The V and J ends lost 0 bases and 3 bases respectively, with 13 bases between them. CDR3 length: 16 amino acids. The CDR3 region is CASSLAGEAGGNTIYF. The CDR3 DNA follows: TGTGCCAGCAGCTTGGCTGGGGAGGCTGGTGGAAACACCATATATTTT.

The chain employs TRBV11-2 and TRBJ2-7; TRBD1 matches at 8 bases. CDR3 size: 14 residues. Germline CDR1 is SGHAT and CDR2 is FQNNGV. J lost 3 bases, V lost 5 bases, and 6 bases had no gene match. This chain's CDR3 is CASSARQGNYEQYF. The CDR3 nucleotides read TGTGCCAGCAGCGCCAGACAGGGGAACTACGAGCAGTACTTC.

The J gene is TRBJ1-1, the V gene TRBV6-5; the D gene is possibly TRBD1 (5 bases). Germline-derived CDR1 and CDR2 are MNHEY and SVGAGI. V was trimmed by 2 bases and J by 2 bases, leaving 15 bases between them. The CDR3 is made up of 16 amino acids. The CDR3 DNA reads TGTGCCAGCAGTTACGTGGGTGGGGCGCGAAACACTGAAGCTTTCTTT. Translated: CASSYVGGARNTEAFF.

The genes are TRBV7-3 and TRBJ2-1; 8 nucleotides match TRBD1. The germline V gene encodes CDR1 SGHTA and CDR2 FQGTGA. The CDR3 runs to 18 residues. V dropped 0 bases and J dropped 3; count of bases not matched to a gene: 10. The CDR3 is CASSLTPTGVQGYNEQFF. The CDR3 coding sequence is TGTGCCAGCAGCTTAACCCCGACAGGGGTTCAAGGCTACAATGAGCAGTTCTTC.

The V gene is TRBV7-2, the J gene TRBJ2-3; the match to TRBD2 covers 10 bases. Per the germline V gene, CDR1 is SGHTA and CDR2 is FQGNSA. The ends lost 9 bases at V and 2 bases at J; junction bases unmatched: 8. The CDR3 length is 15 residues. CDR3 bases: TGTGCCAGTCAATCTAGCGGGGGTTTCACAGATACGCAGTATTTT. Its protein is CASQSSGGFTDTQYF.

The chain employs TRBV10-2 and TRBJ2-2; a possible D gene is TRBD1 (6 bases). This CDR3 is built from 16 residues. V lost 4 bases and J 1 base, leaving 13 bases between the germline ends. Germline assignment: CDR1 WSHSY and CDR2 SAAADI. Here the CDR3 DNA reads TGCGCCAGCAGTGGTTATGGGGGCCGGAACACCGGGGAGCTGTTTTTT. Protein: CASSGYGGRNTGELFF.